A single sample is the source of the 26 T cell receptor beta chains below, sequenced in a study of immune cell composition in non-small cell lung cancer. Using immunoSEQ multiplex PCR, the repertoire was profiled, and TCRdb retains in-frame clones only, with some absent. The sample has more than 14,000 clones, under 75% seen once; the top ten hold 7.5%. Sequencing used lung tumor tissue. Receptor source: a human donor with non-small cell lung cancer.

The chain uses TRBV7-9 and TRBJ2-5; perhaps TRBD1 as D (6 bases). V lost 5 bases to trimming and J lost 5 bases, with 18 bases between them. The CDR3 consists of 15 residues. Germline V lookup: CDR1 SEHNR, CDR2 FQNEAQ (reference sequence). This CDR3 is CASSQGGPGGETQYF. The CDR3 bases are TGTGCCAGCAGCCAAGGGGGACCTGGCGGGGAGACCCAGTACTTC.

The chain joins TRBV7-2 to TRBJ2-3; 16 nucleotides match TRBD2. With 0 bases clipped from V and 6 bases from J, the junction kept 15 bases outside the gene matches. The CDR3 spans 21 residues. Germline CDR1 and CDR2: SGHTA and FQGNSA. CDR3 amino acids: CASSLAGGTSGGGFRFDTQYF. CDR3 DNA: TGTGCCAGCAGCTTAGCTGGCGGGACTAGCGGGGGGGGGTTCCGATTCGATACGCAGTATTTT.

The genes are TRBV27 and TRBJ1-2; D may be TRBD1 (5 bases). Trimming removed 2 bases at V and 0 bases at J, with 16 bases between. Germline V lookup: CDR1 MNHEY, CDR2 SMNVEV (reference sequence). The CDR3 loop spans 17 amino acids. CDR3 nucleotides: TGTGCCAGCAGTTTAGGCACCCCAGGGATTTCTAACTATGGCTACACCTTC. Translation: CASSLGTPGISNYGYTF.

The CDR3 region is CASSPYAGEKLFF. The CDR3 region has the DNA TGTGCCAGCAGCCCCTACGCGGGTGAAAAACTGTTTTTT. The chain combines TRBV7-3 with TRBJ1-4; D gene unclear. Germline CDR1 reads SGHTA; CDR2 reads FQGTGA. V was trimmed by 5 bases and J by 7 bases, leaving 11 bases between them. The CDR3 runs 13 residues.

This chain links TRBV5-4 with TRBJ1-6; D is unclear. The germline CDR1 and CDR2 sequences are SGHNT and YYREEE (reference sequence). This CDR3 contains 15 residues. Deletions cut 4 bases from V and 8 bases from J, with 16 bases between. CDR3 amino acids: CASSRSVGLDSPLHF. CDR3 sequence (DNA): TGTGCCAGCAGCCGAAGCGTGGGTCTCGATTCACCCCTCCACTTT.

V is TRBV7-6 and J is TRBJ2-1; 12 bases fit TRBD2. Germline CDR1 and CDR2: SGHVS and FNYEAQ. V lost 1 base to trimming and J lost 1 base; unmatched junction nucleotides: 2. This CDR3 spans 17 amino acids. The CDR3 sequence: CASSLVLAGGSYNEQFF. Written as DNA, the CDR3 is TGTGCCAGCAGCTTAGTACTAGCGGGGGGTTCCTACAATGAGCAGTTCTTC. Filled out from reference TRBV7-6 and TRBJ2-1, the complete variable domain reads GAGVSQSPRYKVTKRGQDVALRCDPISGHVSLYWYRQALGQGPEFLTYFNYEAQQDKSGLPNDRFSAERPEGSISTLTIQRTEQRDSAMYRCASSLVLAGGSYNEQFFGPGTRLTVL.

V and J are TRBV20-1 and TRBJ2-1; D unclear. This CDR3 comprises 10 residues. V shed 4 bases and J shed 4 bases, with 2 bases lying between them. Per the germline V gene, CDR1 is DFQATT and CDR2 is SNEGSKA (reference sequence). The CDR3 sequence: CSATYNEQFF. The CDR3 coding sequence is TGCAGTGCTACGTACAATGAGCAGTTCTTC.

The chain recombines TRBV5-4 with TRBJ1-6; D remains unclear. V was trimmed by 4 bases and J by 0 bases, leaving 11 bases between them. The germline V gene encodes CDR1 SGHNT and CDR2 YYREEE (reference sequence). The CDR3 runs to 16 residues. CDR3 bases: TGTGCCAGCAGCCCAGGCACGAGCTCCTATAATTCACCCCTCCACTTT. It specifies CASSPGTSSYNSPLHF.

This chain links TRBV6-5 with TRBJ2-7, with 7 positions matching TRBD1. V dropped 5 bases and J dropped 0; count of bases not matched to a gene: 7. The CDR3 consists of 15 residues. Germline CDR1 MNHEY, CDR2 SVGAGI. DNA of the CDR3: TGTGCCAGCAGTCGGACAGGTCATATCTCCTACGAGCAGTACTTC. It encodes CASSRTGHISYEQYF.

Turning to this clone: The junction does not match germline at one end; this may be a read error. The chain links TRBV5-1 to TRBJ2-7; 11 bases fit TRBD2. The CDR3 extends over 13 amino acids. Germline V lookup: CDR1 SGHRS, CDR2 YFSETQ. CDR3 region: CASSLGIAGGPPF. The CDR3 nucleotides are TGCGCCAGCAGCTTGGGAATAGCGGGGGGGCCCCCCTTC.

This chain joins TRBV30 and TRBJ1-4; TRBD1 agrees at 7 bases. Germline V gene sequence: CDR1 GTSNPN, CDR2 SVGIG (reference sequence). V shed 3 bases and J 7 bases; nucleotides not matched to a gene: 2. The CDR3 length is 12 residues. This CDR3 is CAWRGTAEKLFF. The CDR3 DNA sequence: TGTGCCTGGAGGGGGACAGCTGAAAAACTGTTTTTT.

V usage is TRBV6-6 and J usage is TRBJ2-7; 8 nucleotides agree with TRBD1. This CDR3 is 14 amino acids long. Germline V CDR1 and CDR2: MNHNY, SVGAGI (reference sequence). The V segment lost 5 bases and the J segment 3 bases; nucleotides outside the gene matches: 6. The CDR3 bases are TGTGCCAGCAGTCTGGACAGGGTTATCTACGAGCAGTACTTC. Translated: CASSLDRVIYEQYF.

This chain uses TRBV30 with TRBJ2-3, with D perhaps matching TRBD2 (5 bases). The CDR3 extends over 11 amino acids. Germline CDR1 and CDR2: GTSNPN and SVGIG (reference sequence). The V and J ends lost 4 bases and 6 bases respectively, with 8 bases between them. The CDR3 DNA reads as TGTGCCTGGACAACGGGGGATACGCAGTATTTT. Protein: CAWTTGDTQYF.

The CDR3 nucleotides read TGTGCCAGCAGCTTCAGTGGGACAGGGCGACCCGGGCGCTATGGCTACACCTTC. It specifies CASSFSGTGRPGRYGYTF. The chain carries TRBV7-9 and TRBJ1-2, with 9 bases lining up with TRBD1. Trimming removed 3 bases from V and 4 bases from J; junction bases left unmatched: 15. Germline assignment: CDR1 SEHNR and CDR2 FQNEAQ (reference sequence). The CDR3 runs to 18 residues.

This chain joins TRBV12-5 and TRBJ2-7, with TRBD1 matching over 8 bases. The CDR3 runs 14 residues. The V segment lost 6 bases and the J segment 3 bases; nucleotides outside the gene matches: 7. Looked up from germline, CDR1 is LGHNT and CDR2 is FRNRAP. The CDR3 DNA sequence: TGTGCTAGTGGGGATCCCGGGACAGGCTACGAGCAGTACTTC. Translation gives CASGDPGTGYEQYF.

This clone is a singleton in its sample. The chain has TRBV20-1 and TRBJ2-3; D gene ambiguous. Germline CDR1 is DFQATT and CDR2 is SNEGSKA (reference sequence). The V gene lost 6 bases and the J gene lost 6 bases, with 7 bases spanning the gap. The CDR3 contains 10 residues. The CDR3: CSALSDTQYF. In DNA, the CDR3 is TGCAGTGCCCTGTCGGATACGCAGTATTTT.

J is TRBJ1-3 and V is TRBV6-1; TRBD1 aligns across 7 bases. The CDR3 has 17 residues. Germline-derived CDR1 and CDR2 are MNHNS and SASEGT. The ends lost 4 bases at V and 0 bases at J; junction bases unmatched: 9. CDR3 residues: CASSGTGRTLSGNTIYF. The DNA of the CDR3 is TGTGCCAGCAGTGGGACAGGCCGAACTCTCTCTGGAAACACCATATATTTT.

This chain connects TRBV27 to TRBJ1-1; D is undetermined. This CDR3 is built from 14 residues. Germline V gives CDR1 MNHEY, CDR2 SMNVEV (reference sequence). V was pared by 7 bases and J by 7 bases, with 19 bases between. This chain's CDR3 is CASTLGRALFEAFF. In DNA form, the CDR3 reads TGTGCCAGCACCTTAGGGAGGGCCCTATTTGAAGCTTTCTTT.

This clone came up once. The chain links TRBV29-1 to TRBJ1-2; 7 nucleotides line up with TRBD1. V was clipped by 6 bases and J by 8 bases; unmatched bases: 18. The CDR3 is 15 amino acids. The germline gives CDR1 SQVTM, CDR2 ANQGSEA. DNA of the CDR3: TGCAGCGTCATAAGCGGACAGGTCCAGTCCCGAGGCTACACCTTC. Translation gives CSVISGQVQSRGYTF.

The chain has TRBV7-2 and TRBJ2-3; TRBD1 aligns across 7 bases. V dropped 7 bases and J dropped 2; count of bases not matched to a gene: 6. Germline V gene sequence: CDR1 SGHTA, CDR2 FQGNSA. The CDR3 contains 14 residues. Here the CDR3 reads CASTPRGTTDTQYF. CDR3 DNA sequence: TGTGCCAGCACCCCCAGGGGGACCACAGATACGCAGTATTTT.

The chain carries TRBV7-3 and TRBJ2-3, with a possible D match to TRBD1 (5 bases). The V and J ends lost 1 base and 1 base respectively, with 9 bases between them. The germline V gene encodes CDR1 SGHTA and CDR2 FQGTGA. The CDR3 runs to 15 residues. The CDR3 sequence is CASSLSGARTDTQYF. The CDR3 DNA is TGTGCCAGCAGCTTAAGTGGGGCCCGCACAGATACGCAGTATTTT.

This clone was recorded only once. The rearrangement uses TRBV5-8 and TRBJ2-1; no clear D gene. V was shortened by 2 bases and J by 3 bases, with 12 bases between the two germline ends. The CDR3 is 15 amino acids. CDR1 and CDR2 from the germline V gene are SGHTS and YDEGEE. The CDR3 coding sequence is TGTGCCAGCAGCTTAGGTACAGACCTCTACAATGAGCAGTTCTTC. Translation gives CASSLGTDLYNEQFF.

The chain couples TRBV10-3 to TRBJ1-2, with 7 nucleotides matching TRBD1. The CDR3 is made up of 14 amino acids. After removal of 1 base from V and 2 bases from J, the junction contained 1 base not matched to a gene. The germline gives CDR1 ENHRY, CDR2 SYGVKD. CDR3 in DNA: TGTGCCATCAGTGAGTTGGGACAGAACTATGGCTACACCTTC. Protein sequence: CAISELGQNYGYTF.

V gene TRBV6-6 combines with J gene TRBJ1-2, with D possibly TRBD1 on 5 matching bases. V was shortened by 6 bases and J by 4 bases, with 9 bases between the two germline ends. CDR3 size: 12 residues. Germline-derived CDR1 and CDR2 are MNHNY and SVGAGI (reference sequence). The CDR3 is CASRDSSYGYTF. In DNA, the CDR3 is TGTGCCAGCAGAGACAGCTCCTATGGCTACACCTTC.

The CDR3 protein is CSVEDGRKGQGTYEQYF. For the CDR3, the DNA is TGCAGCGTTGAAGATGGCAGGAAGGGACAGGGGACCTACGAGCAGTACTTC. The rearrangement links TRBV29-1 to TRBJ2-7, with 10 positions matching TRBD1. V lost 0 bases, J lost 2 bases, and 10 bases stayed unmatched. In germline, CDR1 is SQVTM, CDR2 ANQGSEA. This CDR3 comprises 17 residues.

This chain uses TRBV5-1 with TRBJ2-1; perhaps TRBD2 as D (7 bases). Germline CDR1 SGHRS, CDR2 YFSETQ. CDR3 size: 15 residues. The V end was cut by 6 bases, the J end by 4 bases, with 17 bases between. CDR3 amino acids: CASIGMAGAYNEQFF. The CDR3 DNA reads as TGCGCCAGCATAGGGATGGCGGGGGCGTACAATGAGCAGTTCTTC. The full variable domain, with the rest looked up from reference TRBV5-1 and TRBJ2-1, is KAGVTQTPRYLIKTRGQQVTLSCSPISGHRSVSWYQQTPGQGLQFLFEYFSETQRNKGNFPGRFSGRQFSNSRSEMNVSTLELGDSALYLCASIGMAGAYNEQFFGPGTRLTVL.